This passage covers 15 T cell receptor beta chains from one sample sequenced in a study of neurological immune-mediated disorders. TCRdb re-analysed the 5' RACE reads in MiXCR, keeping a single row per CDR3 protein. The sample comprises about 33,000 distinct CDR3 sequences, about 1.6% of which are singletons, and about 9% rests with the top ten. What was sequenced was PBMCs. Receptors originate from a woman aged 25-40 years with multiple sclerosis.

This clonotype came up many times. The CDR3: CASSLGDASKSPLHF. The CDR3 nucleotides read TGCGCCAGCAGCTTGGGGGACGCCAGCAAGTCACCCCTCCACTTT. V usage is TRBV5-1 and J usage is TRBJ1-6, with D perhaps matching TRBD1 (5 bases). CDR1 and CDR2 from the germline V gene are SGHRS and YFSETQ. The CDR3 sequence is 15 residues long. V lost 0 bases and J lost 10, with 14 bases in between.

This clonotype was counted at least ten times. J is TRBJ1-4 and V is TRBV14, with a weak D call TRBD1 (6 bases). With 4 bases removed from V and 9 bases from J, the gap between germline ends came to 15 bases. The CDR3 consists of 14 residues. Germline CDR1 is SGHDN and CDR2 is FVKESK. The CDR3: CASSPAIGGQKLFF. CDR3 bases: TGTGCCAGCAGCCCCGCCATCGGGGGGCAAAAACTGTTTTTT.

Turning to this clonotype: Possible read error: a much larger clone is one base away. V usage is TRBV24-1 and J usage is TRBJ1-4; D unclear. Germline V CDR1 and CDR2: KGHDR, SFDVKD. Between the trimmed V and J ends, which lost 8 bases and 13 bases, there was a span of 10 bases. CDR3 length: 10 residues. The CDR3 bases are TGTGCCACCACCGGGGATACACTGTTTTTT. It is translated as CATTGDTLFF.

This clonotype was found many times. This rearrangement joins TRBV6-6 to TRBJ1-5; D is possibly TRBD1 (5 bases). The V gene lost 5 bases and the J gene lost 3 bases, with 11 bases spanning the gap. This CDR3 region has 14 residues. The germline V gene encodes CDR1 MNHNY and CDR2 SVGAGI (reference sequence). Written as DNA, the CDR3 is TGTGCCAGCAGTAGGGACGGGTACAATCAGCCCCAGCATTTT. Amino acids: CASSRDGYNQPQHF.

There are many counts of this clonotype. The rearrangement joins TRBV5-1 to TRBJ2-7; unclear D gene. V gave up 1 base and J gave up 3 bases, with 5 bases separating them. This CDR3 has 12 amino acids. Germline CDR1 SGHRS, CDR2 YFSETQ. The CDR3 DNA reads TGCGCCAGCAGCTTGATCGGCTACGAGCAGTACTTC. This codes for CASSLIGYEQYF.

In its sample, this clonotype was seen many times. The chain carries TRBV21-1 and TRBJ2-3; the table names TRBD2, a call not compared with the DNA. TRBV21-1 is a listed pseudogene. The CDR3 totals 16 residues. The CDR3 here is CASSKVVGLSSDTQYF. The CDR3 DNA reads TGTGCCAGCAGCAAAGTGGTCGGACTTTCCTCCGATACGCAGTATTTT.

This clonotype came up many times. The chain combines TRBV5-1 with TRBJ2-1; no clear D gene. CDR1 is SGHRS, CDR2 YFSETQ, per germline. The germline V and J ends were trimmed by 1 base and 4 bases, with 9 bases remaining between them. The CDR3 runs to 14 residues. As DNA, the CDR3 is TGCGCCAGCAGCTTGCAGTGGCAGTACAATGAGCAGTTCTTC. Amino acids: CASSLQWQYNEQFF.

This clonotype was detected a few times. V usage is TRBV20-1 and J usage is TRBJ2-3; TRBD2 might be the D (7 bases). CDR3 size: 14 residues. Trimming removed 6 bases from V and 2 bases from J, with 15 bases in between. Germline V gene lookup returns CDR1 DFQATT and CDR2 SNEGSKA (reference sequence). The CDR3 DNA sequence: TGCAGTGCAGGGGCGGGGGCCCACACAGATACGCAGTATTTT. It specifies CSAGAGAHTDTQYF.

This clonotype was counted many times. This chain connects TRBV7-3 to TRBJ2-1; the match to TRBD2 covers 8 bases. J was trimmed by 10 bases and V by 5 bases; bases with no gene match: 13. The germline CDR1 and CDR2 sequences are SGHTA and FQGTGA. This CDR3 is 15 amino acids long. Here the CDR3 reads CASSISSLLAEEQFF. The CDR3 bases are TGTGCCAGCAGCATTTCCTCCCTACTAGCGGAGGAGCAGTTCTTC.

This clonotype was seen repeatedly, ten times or more. This chain uses TRBV5-1 with TRBJ1-2; 7 nucleotides line up with TRBD1. Germline trimming cut 4 bases from V and 4 bases from J; bases unmatched to any gene: 4. Germline CDR1 reads SGHRS; CDR2 reads YFSETQ. The length of the CDR3 is 13 residues. The CDR3 region is CASSPDRSYGYTF. CDR3 sequence (DNA): TGCGCCAGCAGCCCGGACAGGAGCTATGGCTACACCTTC.

This clonotype was counted at least ten times. V gene TRBV4-1 combines with J gene TRBJ2-7, with D possibly matching TRBD2 (7 bases). Trimming removed 0 bases from V and 6 bases from J, with 15 bases in between. The length of the CDR3 is 15 residues. CDR1 is MGHRA and CDR2 is YSYEKL in the germline V gene. The CDR3 reads CASSQDNRGGSEQYF. Here the CDR3 DNA reads TGCGCCAGCAGCCAAGATAATAGGGGGGGCAGCGAGCAGTACTTC.

This clonotype was counted ten times or more. The chain joins TRBV11-2 to TRBJ2-3, with D hard to call. The V end lost 4 bases, the J end lost 2 bases, and 4 bases lay between the germline ends. CDR1 is SGHAT and CDR2 is FQNNGV in the germline V gene. CDR3 size: 12 residues. CDR3 amino acids: CASSWSTDTQYF. Written as DNA, the CDR3 is TGTGCCAGCAGCTGGTCCACAGATACGCAGTATTTT. The complete variable domain, with remaining parts taken from reference TRBV11-2 and TRBJ2-3, reads EAGVAQSPRYKIIEKRQSVAFWCNPISGHATLYWYQQILGQGPKLLIQFQNNGVVDDSQLPKDRFSAERLKGVDSTLKIQPAKLEDSAVYLCASSWSTDTQYFGPGTRLTVL.

The table lists this clonotype with a few counts. This chain joins TRBV6-5 and TRBJ1-2; perhaps TRBD1 as D (6 bases). The ends were cut back, 5 bases at V and 4 bases at J, with 29 bases in the middle. Germline CDR1 is MNHEY and CDR2 is SVGAGI. This CDR3 is 19 amino acids long. Here the CDR3 reads CASSPWDTRPMTRGYGYTF. The CDR3, as DNA: TGTGCCAGCAGTCCCTGGGACACCCGTCCAATGACCCGAGGCTATGGCTACACCTTC.

This clonotype came up many times. This chain joins TRBV20-1 and TRBJ2-3; D gene unclear. The V gene lost 0 bases and the J gene lost 1 base, with 14 bases spanning the gap. This CDR3 spans 16 amino acids. Per the germline V gene, CDR1 is DFQATT and CDR2 is SNEGSKA (reference sequence). The CDR3 bases are TGCAGTGCTAGAGATTTGTTGGCCCCTGGCACAGATACGCAGTATTTT. This gives the protein CSARDLLAPGTDTQYF.

This clonotype was observed at least ten times. The chain has TRBV6-5 and TRBJ2-1, with TRBD2 identical over 13 bases. CDR1 MNHEY and CDR2 SVGAGI come from the germline V gene. The CDR3 has 17 amino acids. The J segment lost 6 bases and the V segment lost 5 bases, leaving 10 bases of the junction unmatched. The CDR3 is CASSRRLAGGLGNEQFF. The CDR3, as DNA: TGTGCCAGCAGTCGTAGACTAGCGGGGGGCCTTGGCAATGAGCAGTTCTTC.